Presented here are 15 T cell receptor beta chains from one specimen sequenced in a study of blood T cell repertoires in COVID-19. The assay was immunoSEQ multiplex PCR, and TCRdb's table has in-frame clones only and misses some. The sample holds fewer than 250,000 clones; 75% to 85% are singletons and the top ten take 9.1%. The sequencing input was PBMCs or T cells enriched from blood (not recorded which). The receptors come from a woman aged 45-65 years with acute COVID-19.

The CDR3 DNA is TGTGCCAGTTTCGACAGGGCCAGGGGCTACACCTTC. This encodes CASFDRARGYTF. The V call is TRBV19, the J call TRBJ1-2; 7 bases match TRBD1. Trimming took 8 bases from V and 8 from J; bases not matched to a gene: 8. Germline CDR1 is LNHDA and CDR2 is SQIVND (reference sequence). This CDR3 spans 12 amino acids.

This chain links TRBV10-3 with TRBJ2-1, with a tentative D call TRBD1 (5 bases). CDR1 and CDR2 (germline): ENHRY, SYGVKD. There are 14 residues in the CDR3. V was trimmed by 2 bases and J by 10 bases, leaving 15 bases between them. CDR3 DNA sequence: TGTGCCATCAGTGAGGAGGACACCCGAAAAGAGCAGTTCTTC. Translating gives CAISEEDTRKEQFF.

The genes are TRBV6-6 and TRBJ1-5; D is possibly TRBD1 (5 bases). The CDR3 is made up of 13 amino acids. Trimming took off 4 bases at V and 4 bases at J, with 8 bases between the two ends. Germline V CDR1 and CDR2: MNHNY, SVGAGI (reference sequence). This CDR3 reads CASSSKGNQPQHF. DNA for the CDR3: TGTGCCAGCAGTTCCAAGGGGAATCAGCCCCAGCATTTT.

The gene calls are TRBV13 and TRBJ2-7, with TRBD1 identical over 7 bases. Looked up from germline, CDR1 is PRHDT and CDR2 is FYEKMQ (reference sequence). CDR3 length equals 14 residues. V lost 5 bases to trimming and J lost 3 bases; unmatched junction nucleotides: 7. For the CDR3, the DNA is TGTGCCAGCAGCACTGGGGACAGCAACTACGAGCAGTACTTC. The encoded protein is CASSTGDSNYEQYF. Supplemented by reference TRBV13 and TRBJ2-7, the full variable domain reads AAGVIQSPRHLIKEKRETATLKCYPIPRHDTVYWYQQGPGQDPQFLISFYEKMQSDKGSIPDRFSAQQFSDYHSELNMSSLELGDSALYFCASSTGDSNYEQYFGPGTRLTVT.

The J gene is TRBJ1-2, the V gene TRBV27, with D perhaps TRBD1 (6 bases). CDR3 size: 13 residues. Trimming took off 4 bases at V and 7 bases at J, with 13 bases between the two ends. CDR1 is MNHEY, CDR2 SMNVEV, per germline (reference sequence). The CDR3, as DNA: TGTGCCAGCAGTTCCTACAGGGACGGTGGCTACACCTTC. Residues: CASSSYRDGGYTF.

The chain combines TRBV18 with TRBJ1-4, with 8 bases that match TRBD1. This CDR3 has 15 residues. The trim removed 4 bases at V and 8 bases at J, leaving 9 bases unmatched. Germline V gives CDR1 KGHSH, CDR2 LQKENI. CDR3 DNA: TGTGCCAGCTCACTGAACAGGGGGGTAAAGGAAAAACTGTTTTTT. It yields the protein CASSLNRGVKEKLFF.

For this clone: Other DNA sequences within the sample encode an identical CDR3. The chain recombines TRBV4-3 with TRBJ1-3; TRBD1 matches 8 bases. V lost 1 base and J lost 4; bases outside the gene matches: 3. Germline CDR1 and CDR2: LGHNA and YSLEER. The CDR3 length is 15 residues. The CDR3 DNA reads TGCGCCAGCAGCCAAGGGACAGGGAGCGGAAACACCATATATTTT. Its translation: CASSQGTGSGNTIYF.

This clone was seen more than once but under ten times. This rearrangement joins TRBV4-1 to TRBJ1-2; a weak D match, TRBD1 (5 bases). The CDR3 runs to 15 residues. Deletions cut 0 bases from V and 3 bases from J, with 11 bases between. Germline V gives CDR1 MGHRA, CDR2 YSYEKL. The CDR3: CASSQDAGGDYGYTF. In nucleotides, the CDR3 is TGCGCCAGCAGCCAAGATGCGGGGGGGGACTATGGCTACACCTTC.

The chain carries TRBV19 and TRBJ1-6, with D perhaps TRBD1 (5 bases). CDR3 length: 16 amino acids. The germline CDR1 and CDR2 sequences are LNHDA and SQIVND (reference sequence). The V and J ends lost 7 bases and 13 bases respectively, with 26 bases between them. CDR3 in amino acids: CASTTSAARAGGPLHF. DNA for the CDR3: TGTGCCAGTACCACCTCGGCCGCCAGGGCCGGTGGGCCCCTCCACTTT.

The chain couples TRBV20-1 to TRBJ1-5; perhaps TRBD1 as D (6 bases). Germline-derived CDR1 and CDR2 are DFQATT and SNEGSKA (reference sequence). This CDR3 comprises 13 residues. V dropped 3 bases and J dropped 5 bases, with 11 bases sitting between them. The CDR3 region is CSASSSGDQPQHF. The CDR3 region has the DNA TGCAGTGCTAGTTCATCAGGGGATCAGCCCCAGCATTTT.

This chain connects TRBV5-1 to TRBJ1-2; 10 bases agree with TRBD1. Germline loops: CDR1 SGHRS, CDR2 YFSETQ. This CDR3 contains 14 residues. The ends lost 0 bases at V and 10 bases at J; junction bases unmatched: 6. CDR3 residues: CASSLGQGAPPYTF. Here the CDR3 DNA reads TGCGCCAGCAGCTTGGGACAGGGGGCCCCACCCTACACCTTC. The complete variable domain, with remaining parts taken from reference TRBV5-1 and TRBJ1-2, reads KAGVTQTPRYLIKTRGQQVTLSCSPISGHRSVSWYQQTPGQGLQFLFEYFSETQRNKGNFPGRFSGRQFSNSRSEMNVSTLELGDSALYLCASSLGQGAPPYTFGSGTRLTVV.

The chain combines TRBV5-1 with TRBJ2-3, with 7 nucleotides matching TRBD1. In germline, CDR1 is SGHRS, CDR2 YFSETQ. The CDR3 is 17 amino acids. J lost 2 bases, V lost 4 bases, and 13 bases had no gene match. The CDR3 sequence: CASSPGTAARNTDTQYF. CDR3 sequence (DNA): TGCGCCAGCAGCCCTGGGACAGCAGCCCGAAACACAGATACGCAGTATTTT.

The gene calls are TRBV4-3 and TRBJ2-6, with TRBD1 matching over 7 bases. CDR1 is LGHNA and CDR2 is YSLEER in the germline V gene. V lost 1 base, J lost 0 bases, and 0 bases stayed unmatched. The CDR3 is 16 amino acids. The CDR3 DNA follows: TGCGCCAGCAGCCAAGCAGGGGGCTCTGGGGCCAACGTCCTGACTTTC. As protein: CASSQAGGSGANVLTF.

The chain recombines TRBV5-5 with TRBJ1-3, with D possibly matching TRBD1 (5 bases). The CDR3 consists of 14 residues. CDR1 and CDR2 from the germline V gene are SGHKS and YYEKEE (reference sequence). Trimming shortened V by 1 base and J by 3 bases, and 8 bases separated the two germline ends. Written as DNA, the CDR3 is TGTGCCAGCAGCTTGTACGACAGTGGAAACACCATATATTTT. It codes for CASSLYDSGNTIYF.

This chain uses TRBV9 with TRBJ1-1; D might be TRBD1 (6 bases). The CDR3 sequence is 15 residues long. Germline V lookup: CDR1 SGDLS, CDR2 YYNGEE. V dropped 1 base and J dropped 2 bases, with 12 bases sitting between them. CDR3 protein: CASSVKPGQNTEAFF. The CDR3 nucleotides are TGTGCCAGCAGCGTAAAGCCGGGACAAAACACTGAAGCTTTCTTT.